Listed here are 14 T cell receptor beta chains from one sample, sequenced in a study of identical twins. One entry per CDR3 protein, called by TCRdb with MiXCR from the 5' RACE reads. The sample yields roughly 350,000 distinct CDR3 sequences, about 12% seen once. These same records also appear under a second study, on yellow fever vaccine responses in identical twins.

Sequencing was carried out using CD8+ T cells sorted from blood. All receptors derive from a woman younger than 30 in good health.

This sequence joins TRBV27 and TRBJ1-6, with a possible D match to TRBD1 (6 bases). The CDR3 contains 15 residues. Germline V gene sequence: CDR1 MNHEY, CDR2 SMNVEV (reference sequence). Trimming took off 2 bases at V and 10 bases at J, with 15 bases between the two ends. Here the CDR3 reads CASSLGTGLGSPLHF. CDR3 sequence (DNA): TGTGCCAGCAGTTTAGGCACAGGGTTAGGCTCACCCCTCCACTTT.

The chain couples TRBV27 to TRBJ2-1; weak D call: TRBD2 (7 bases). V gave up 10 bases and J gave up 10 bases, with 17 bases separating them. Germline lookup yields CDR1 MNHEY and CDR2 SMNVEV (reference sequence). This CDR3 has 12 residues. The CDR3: CATNPGGTEQFF. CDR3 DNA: TGTGCCACCAACCCGGGGGGCACGGAGCAGTTCTTC.

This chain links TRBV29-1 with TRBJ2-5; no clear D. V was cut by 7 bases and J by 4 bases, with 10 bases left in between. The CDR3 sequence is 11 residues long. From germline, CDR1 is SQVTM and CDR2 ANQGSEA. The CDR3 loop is CSAPWGETQYF. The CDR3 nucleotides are TGCAGCGCCCCATGGGGAGAGACCCAGTACTTC.

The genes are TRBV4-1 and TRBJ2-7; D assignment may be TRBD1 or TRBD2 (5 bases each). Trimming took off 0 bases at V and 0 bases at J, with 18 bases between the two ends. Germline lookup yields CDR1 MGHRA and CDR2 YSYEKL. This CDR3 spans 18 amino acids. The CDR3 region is CASSQDWDPTQSSYEQYF. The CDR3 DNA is TGCGCCAGCAGCCAAGATTGGGACCCCACCCAAAGCTCCTACGAGCAGTACTTC.

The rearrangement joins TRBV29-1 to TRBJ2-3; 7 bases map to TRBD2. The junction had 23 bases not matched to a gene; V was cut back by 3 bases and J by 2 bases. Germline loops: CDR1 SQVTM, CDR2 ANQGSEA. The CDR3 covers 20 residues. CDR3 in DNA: TGCAGCGTTGAGGCCTCCCACCCCCGCCTAGCGGAATACTACACAGATACGCAGTATTTT. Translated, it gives CSVEASHPRLAEYYTDTQYF.

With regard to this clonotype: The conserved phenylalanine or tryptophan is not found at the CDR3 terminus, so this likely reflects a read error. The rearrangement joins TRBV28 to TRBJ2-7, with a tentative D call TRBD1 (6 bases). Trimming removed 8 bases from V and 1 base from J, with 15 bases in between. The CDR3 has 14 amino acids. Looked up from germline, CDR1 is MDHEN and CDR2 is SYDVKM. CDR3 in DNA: TGTGCCAGCGTAACAGGGTGGGGATCCTACGAGCAGTACCTC. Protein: CASVTGWGSYEQYL.

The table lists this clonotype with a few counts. The CDR3 nucleotides read TGCAGTGCTAGGAAGACTAGGCTTTGGTACAATGAGCAGTTCTTC. Protein sequence: CSARKTRLWYNEQFF. V usage is TRBV20-1 and J usage is TRBJ2-1; D might be TRBD2 (6 bases). Trimming stripped 3 bases from V and 4 bases from J, with 16 bases between. The CDR3 totals 15 residues. Germline values: CDR1 DFQATT, CDR2 SNEGSKA (reference sequence).

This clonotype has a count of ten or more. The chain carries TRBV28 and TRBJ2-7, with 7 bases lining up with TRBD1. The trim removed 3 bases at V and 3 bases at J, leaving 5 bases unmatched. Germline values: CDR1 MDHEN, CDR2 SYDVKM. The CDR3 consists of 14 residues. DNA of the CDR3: TGTGCCAGCAGTTTGGGAACAGGGGTCTACGAGCAGTACTTC. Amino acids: CASSLGTGVYEQYF.

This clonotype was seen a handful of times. CDR3 loop: CASSTRRSRNTEAFF. The CDR3 bases are TGCGCCAGCAGCACAAGACGGAGCCGAAACACTGAAGCTTTCTTT. V gene TRBV5-1 combines with J gene TRBJ1-1, with D unresolved. Germline CDR1 and CDR2: SGHRS and YFSETQ. This CDR3 is built from 15 residues. The V end was cut by 4 bases, the J end by 2 bases, with 15 bases between.

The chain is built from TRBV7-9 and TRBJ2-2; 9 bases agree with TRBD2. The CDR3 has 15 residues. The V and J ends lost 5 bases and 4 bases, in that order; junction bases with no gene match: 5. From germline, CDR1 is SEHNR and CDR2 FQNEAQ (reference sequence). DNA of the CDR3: TGTGCCAGCAGCACGATAGCGGGAGCCACCGGGGAGCTGTTTTTT. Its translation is CASSTIAGATGELFF.

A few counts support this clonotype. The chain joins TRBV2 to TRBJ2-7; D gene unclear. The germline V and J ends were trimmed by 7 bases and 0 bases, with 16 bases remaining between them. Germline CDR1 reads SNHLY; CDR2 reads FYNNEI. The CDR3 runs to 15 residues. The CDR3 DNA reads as TGTGCCAGCACACCGAAGCGCCCGAACTCCTACGAGCAGTACTTC. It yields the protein CASTPKRPNSYEQYF.

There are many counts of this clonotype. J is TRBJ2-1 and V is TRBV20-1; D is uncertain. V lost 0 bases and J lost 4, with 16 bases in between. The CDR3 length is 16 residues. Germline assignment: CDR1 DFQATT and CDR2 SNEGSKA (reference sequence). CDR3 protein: CSARDLFGKEYNEQFF. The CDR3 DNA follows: TGCAGTGCTAGAGACCTCTTTGGGAAGGAGTACAATGAGCAGTTCTTC.

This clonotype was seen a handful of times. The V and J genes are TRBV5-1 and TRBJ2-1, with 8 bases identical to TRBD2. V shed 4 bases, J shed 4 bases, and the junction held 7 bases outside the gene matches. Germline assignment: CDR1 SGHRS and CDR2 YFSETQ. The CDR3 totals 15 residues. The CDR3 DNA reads TGCGCCAGCAGCAACAGCGGGGGCGCGTACAATGAGCAGTTCTTC. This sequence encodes CASSNSGGAYNEQFF.

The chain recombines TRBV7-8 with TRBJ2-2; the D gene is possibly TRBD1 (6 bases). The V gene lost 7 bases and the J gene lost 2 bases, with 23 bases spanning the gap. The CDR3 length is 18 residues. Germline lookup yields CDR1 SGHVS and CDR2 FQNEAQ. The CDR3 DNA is TGTGCCAGCAACCCGACCGGGACAAGGCCTTCCAACACCGGGGAGCTGTTTTTT. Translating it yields CASNPTGTRPSNTGELFF.